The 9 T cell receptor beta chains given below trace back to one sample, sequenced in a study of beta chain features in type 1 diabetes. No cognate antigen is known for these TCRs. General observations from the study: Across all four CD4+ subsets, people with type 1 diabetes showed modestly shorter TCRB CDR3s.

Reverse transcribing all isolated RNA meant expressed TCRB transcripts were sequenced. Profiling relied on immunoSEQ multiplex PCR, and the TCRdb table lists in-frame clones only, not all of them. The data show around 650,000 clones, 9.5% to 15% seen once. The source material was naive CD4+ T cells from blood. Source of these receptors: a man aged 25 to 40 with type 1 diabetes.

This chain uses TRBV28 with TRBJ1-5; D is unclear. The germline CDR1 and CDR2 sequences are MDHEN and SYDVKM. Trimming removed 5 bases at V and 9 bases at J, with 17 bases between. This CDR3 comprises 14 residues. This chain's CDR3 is CASSPFITGGPQHF. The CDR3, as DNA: TGTGCCAGCAGTCCCTTTATCACGGGAGGGCCCCAGCATTTT.

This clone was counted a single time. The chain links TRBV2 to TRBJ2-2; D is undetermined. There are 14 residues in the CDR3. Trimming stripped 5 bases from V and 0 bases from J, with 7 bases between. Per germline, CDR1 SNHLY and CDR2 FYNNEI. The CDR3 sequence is CASSWAANTGELFF. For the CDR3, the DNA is TGTGCCAGCAGTTGGGCCGCGAACACCGGGGAGCTGTTTTTT.

The CDR3 reads CASSRDRGSYNEQFF. CDR3 coding DNA: TGTGCCAGCAGTAGGGACAGGGGCTCCTACAATGAGCAGTTCTTC. V is TRBV2 and J is TRBJ2-1, with 10 bases identical to TRBD1. The CDR3 sequence is 15 residues long. V lost 5 bases and J lost 0; bases outside the gene matches: 1. CDR1 is SNHLY, CDR2 FYNNEI, per germline.

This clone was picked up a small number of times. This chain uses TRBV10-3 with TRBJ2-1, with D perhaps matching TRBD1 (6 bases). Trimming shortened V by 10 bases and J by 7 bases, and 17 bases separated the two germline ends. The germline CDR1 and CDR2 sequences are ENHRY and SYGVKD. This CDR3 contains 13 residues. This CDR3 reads CATQGNLYNEQFF. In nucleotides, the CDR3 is TGTGCCACCCAGGGGAACCTTTATAATGAGCAGTTCTTC.

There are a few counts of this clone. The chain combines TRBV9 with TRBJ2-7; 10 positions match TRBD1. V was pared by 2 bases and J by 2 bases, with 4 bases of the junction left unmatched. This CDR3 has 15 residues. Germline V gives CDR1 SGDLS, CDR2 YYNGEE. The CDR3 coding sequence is TGTGCCAGCAGCGTTCAGGGACAGGGGCCCTACGAGCAGTACTTC. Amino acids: CASSVQGQGPYEQYF.

The CDR3 protein is CASSREATNEKLFF. The CDR3 DNA follows: TGTGCCAGCAGTCGGGAGGCAACTAATGAAAAACTGTTTTTT. This chain links TRBV25-1 with TRBJ1-4, with D unresolved. The CDR3 is 14 amino acids. Germline CDR1 reads MGHDK; CDR2 reads SYGVNS. V was shortened by 5 bases and J by 0 bases, with 7 bases between the two germline ends.

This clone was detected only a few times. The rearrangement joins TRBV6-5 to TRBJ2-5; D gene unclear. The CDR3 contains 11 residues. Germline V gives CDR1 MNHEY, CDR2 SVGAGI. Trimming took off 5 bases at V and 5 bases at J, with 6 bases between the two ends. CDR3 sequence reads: CASSLEETQYF. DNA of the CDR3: TGTGCCAGCAGTCTCGAGGAGACCCAGTACTTC.

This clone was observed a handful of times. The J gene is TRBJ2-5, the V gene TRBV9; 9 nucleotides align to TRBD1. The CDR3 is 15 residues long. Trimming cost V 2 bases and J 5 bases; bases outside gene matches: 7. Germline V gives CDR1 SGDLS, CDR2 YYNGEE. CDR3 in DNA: TGTGCCAGCAGCGTCGGGACAGGGATCGTGGAGACCCAGTACTTC. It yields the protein CASSVGTGIVETQYF. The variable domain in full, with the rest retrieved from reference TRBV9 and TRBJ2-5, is DSGVTQTPKHLITATGQRVTLRCSPRSGDLSVYWYQQSLDQGLQFLIQYYNGEERAKGNILERFSAQQFPDLHSELNLSSLELGDSALYFCASSVGTGIVETQYFGPGTRLLVL.

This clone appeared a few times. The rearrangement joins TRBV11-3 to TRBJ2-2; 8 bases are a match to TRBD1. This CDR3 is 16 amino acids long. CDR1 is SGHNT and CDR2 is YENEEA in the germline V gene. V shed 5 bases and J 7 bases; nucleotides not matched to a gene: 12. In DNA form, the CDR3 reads TGTGCCAGCAGCGCAGAATGGACAGGGATGATCGGGGAGCTGTTTTTT. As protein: CASSAEWTGMIGELFF.